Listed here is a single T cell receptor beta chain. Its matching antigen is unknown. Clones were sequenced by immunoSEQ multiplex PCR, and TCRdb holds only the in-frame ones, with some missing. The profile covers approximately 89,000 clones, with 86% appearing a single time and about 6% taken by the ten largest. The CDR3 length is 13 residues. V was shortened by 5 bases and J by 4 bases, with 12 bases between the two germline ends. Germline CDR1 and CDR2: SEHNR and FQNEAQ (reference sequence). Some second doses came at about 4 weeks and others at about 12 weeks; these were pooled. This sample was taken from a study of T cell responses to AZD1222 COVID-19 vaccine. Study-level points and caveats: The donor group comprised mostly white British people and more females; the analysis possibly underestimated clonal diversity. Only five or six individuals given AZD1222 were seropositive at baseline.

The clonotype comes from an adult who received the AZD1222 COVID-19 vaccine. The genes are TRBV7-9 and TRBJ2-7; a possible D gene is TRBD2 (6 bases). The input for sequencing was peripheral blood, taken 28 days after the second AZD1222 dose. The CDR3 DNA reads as TGTGCCAGCAGCCCGGGGAGGTTTTACGAGCAGTACTTC. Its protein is CASSPGRFYEQYF.